This T cell receptor beta chain was identified during a study of cytomegalovirus exposure and HLA in healthy donors. 60 Vbeta and 13 Jbeta primers were used in PCR. Authors' processing steps: Some 9.9 million shared chains were among about 80 million unique TCR beta chains counted in a later analysis. Measured with immunoSEQ multiplex PCR; TCRdb has only the in-frame clones, and not every one. The DNA was the basis for D and trimming; V, J and clone size are from that table. The sample has 200,000 or so clones. The CDR3 has 16 amino acids. V dropped 3 bases and J dropped 3; count of bases not matched to a gene: 5. The germline gives CDR1 SGHRS, CDR2 YFSETQ. A note on this clone: What it binds is not known.

Notes on the study in general: Fewer than 20,000 TCR beta sequences were associated with HLA alleles at 0.05 false discovery rate in a later analysis.

The sequenced sample was PBMCs. The chain has TRBV5-1 and TRBJ1-4; 10 nucleotides match TRBD1. The source of this sequence is a boy aged 5-17 years in good health and CMV-seronegative. Written as DNA, the CDR3 is TGCGCCAGCAGCTCGGGACAGGGGCCGCCTAATGAAAAACTGTTTTTT. This translates into CASSSGQGPPNEKLFF.